This is a list of T cell receptor beta chains from one sample in a study of shared clonotypes between healthy human individuals. The protocol was immunoSEQ multiplex PCR, while the TCRdb copy is restricted to in-frame clones and leaves out a portion. The table lists some 690,000 clones, less than 95% of them singletons. Sequencing used memory CD8+ T cells from PBMCs. The receptors stem from a young man in good health. Some clones in this sample may be carry-over from other donors' samples. CDR3s include the opening cysteine and the closing phenylalanine or tryptophan. The D gene is left open where the match is weak. Size is omitted from some rows. Given values are once, few, many or a class for expanded clones.

abundance,d_gene,v_gene,j_gene,CDR3aa,CDR3nt
NA,NA,TRBV19,TRBJ1-1,CASSPDSLGRNEAFF,TGTGCCAGTAGTCCGGACTCTCTAGGGAGGAATGAAGCTTTCTTT
once,NA,TRBV30,TRBJ2-7,CAWSVLYRDYEQYF,TGTGCCTGGAGTGTACTGTACAGGGACTACGAGCAGTACTTC
NA,NA,TRBV14,TRBJ1-1,CASSQLRGSEAFF,TGTGCCAGCAGCCAACTCCGCGGTTCTGAAGCTTTCTTT
few,TRBD1,TRBV2,TRBJ2-7,CASAYGQGARYEQYF,TGTGCCAGCGCGTACGGACAGGGGGCGCGGTACGAGCAGTACTTC
NA,NA,TRBV5-6,TRBJ2-1,CASSFRQGMVNEQFF,TGTGCCAGCAGCTTCCGGCAGGGGATGGTAAATGAGCAGTTCTTC
few,TRBD2,TRBV6-5,TRBJ2-3,CASSYTSGSTDTQYF,TGTGCCAGCAGTTACACTAGCGGTAGCACAGATACGCAGTATTTT
NA,NA,TRBV19,TRBJ1-2,CASSIDPWGYTF,TGTGCCAGTAGTATTGACCCCTGGGGCTACACCTTC
NA,TRBD2,TRBV2,TRBJ2-5,CASRPPSGREETQYF,TGTGCCAGCAGACCACCTAGCGGAAGGGAAGAGACCCAGTACTTC
NA,TRBD2,TRBV28,TRBJ2-3,CASSLAEGTDTQYF,TGTGCCAGCAGTCTAGCGGAGGGCACAGATACGCAGTATTTT
NA,NA,TRBV28,TRBJ2-7,CASSRPRSSYEQYF,TGTGCCAGCAGCCGACCTAGGTCCTCCTACGAGCAGTACTTC
NA,TRBD1,TRBV11-2,TRBJ2-1,CASSTGTGTGASEQFF,TGTGCCAGCAGCACGGGAACCGGGACAGGGGCTAGTGAGCAGTTCTTC
once,NA,TRBV28,TRBJ2-5,CASSLYFFFGGGEETQYF,TGTGCCAGCAGTTTATACTTTTTTTTTGGCGGAGGGGAGGAGACCCAGTACTTC
NA,NA,TRBV5-1,TRBJ2-7,CASSFLGAYEQYF,TGCGCCAGCAGCTTTTTGGGAGCCTACGAGCAGTACTTC
NA,TRBD2,TRBV4-1,TRBJ2-7,CASSQGLAGVYEQYF,TGCGCCAGCAGCCAAGGGCTAGCGGGAGTCTACGAGCAGTACTTC
once,TRBD1,TRBV27,TRBJ1-2,CASSPLPYRTGGDRGYTF,TGTGCCAGCAGTCCCCTTCCCTATAGGACAGGGGGCGATCGGGGCTACACCTTC
NA,NA,TRBV18,TRBJ2-7,CASSPPEGLIYEQYF,TGTGCCAGCTCACCACCGGAGGGTTTGATCTACGAGCAGTACTTC
NA,NA,TRBV7-9,TRBJ1-2,CASSSPQLNYGYTF,TGTGCCAGCAGCTCCCCCCAGCTTAACTATGGCTACACCTTC
NA,NA,TRBV4-2,TRBJ2-5,CASSQEPGWAQETQYF,TGTGCCAGCAGCCAAGAACCCGGGTGGGCGCAAGAGACCCAGTACTTC
NA,NA,TRBV29-1,TRBJ2-7,CSVGGGVYAYEQYF,TGCAGCGTTGGAGGTGGGGTTTACGCTTACGAGCAGTACTTC
NA,NA,TRBV28,TRBJ2-4,CASSLLGGHRLTTKNIQYF,TGTGCCAGCAGCCTCCTTGGGGGCCACAGACTAACGACCAAAAACATTCAGTACTTC
NA,NA,TRBV4-1,TRBJ1-2,CASTAPGGTYNYGYTF,TGCGCCAGCACCGCCCCCGGCGGAACCTACAACTATGGCTACACCTTC
NA,NA,TRBV6-1,TRBJ1-2,CASSEDKNYGYTF,TGTGCCAGCAGTGAGGATAAAAACTATGGCTACACCTTC
NA,NA,TRBV13,TRBJ2-7,CASSDRDKTYEQYF,TGTGCCAGCAGCGACCGGGACAAGACCTACGAGCAGTACTTC
NA,NA,TRBV6-5,TRBJ2-3,CASSYSRGMGDTQYF,TGTGCCAGCAGTTACTCGAGGGGGATGGGAGATACGCAGTATTTT
once,NA,TRBV29-1,TRBJ2-5,CSVEGELFQETQYF,TGCAGCGTTGAAGGGGAACTCTTCCAAGAGACCCAGTACTTC
NA,NA,TRBV7-9,TRBJ2-5,CASSSRIGLQETQYF,TGTGCCAGCAGCTCCCGAATAGGGCTCCAAGAGACCCAGTACTTC
NA,TRBD2,TRBV7-9,TRBJ2-5,CASRYRLAGGPNQETQYF,TGTGCCAGCAGATACCGACTAGCGGGAGGGCCTAATCAAGAGACCCAGTACTTC
once,TRBD2,TRBV7-9,TRBJ2-1,CASSSTGTSGDSYNEQFF,TGTGCCAGCAGCTCGACCGGGACTAGCGGTGACTCCTACAATGAGCAGTTCTTC
NA,NA,TRBV15,TRBJ2-7,CATADPAGSNYEQYF,TGTGCCACCGCCGACCCCGCCGGGAGTAACTACGAGCAGTACTTC
once,NA,TRBV5-4,TRBJ2-1,CASSLVGGAGSGQFF,TGTGCCAGCAGCTTGGTAGGTGGGGCGGGGTCGGGTCAGTTCTTC
NA,TRBD2,TRBV27,TRBJ2-3,CASSLSGPSGAPDTQYF,TGTGCCAGCAGTTTATCGGGTCCTAGCGGGGCCCCGGATACGCAGTATTTT
NA,NA,TRBV7-9,TRBJ2-2,CASSRRRDPQNTGELFF,TGTGCCAGCAGCCGTAGGCGGGACCCACAGAACACCGGGGAGCTGTTTTTT
NA,TRBD1,TRBV28,TRBJ1-2,CASHIGWGQFYGYTF,TGTGCCAGCCATATTGGTTGGGGACAGTTTTATGGCTACACCTTC
NA,NA,TRBV27,TRBJ2-2,CASSFGQYTGELFF,TGTGCCAGCAGTTTTGGACAATACACCGGGGAGCTGTTTTTT